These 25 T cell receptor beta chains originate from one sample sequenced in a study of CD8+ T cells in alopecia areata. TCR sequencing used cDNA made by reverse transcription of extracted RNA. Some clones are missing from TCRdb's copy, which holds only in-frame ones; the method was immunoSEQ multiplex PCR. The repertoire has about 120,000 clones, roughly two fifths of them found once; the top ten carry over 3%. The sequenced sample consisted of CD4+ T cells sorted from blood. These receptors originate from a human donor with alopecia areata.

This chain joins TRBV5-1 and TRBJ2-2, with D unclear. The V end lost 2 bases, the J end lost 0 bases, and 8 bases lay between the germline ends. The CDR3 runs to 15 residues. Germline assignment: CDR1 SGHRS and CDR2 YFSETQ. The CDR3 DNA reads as TGCGCCAGCAGCTTTTCTCAGGCGAACACCGGGGAGCTGTTTTTT. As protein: CASSFSQANTGELFF.

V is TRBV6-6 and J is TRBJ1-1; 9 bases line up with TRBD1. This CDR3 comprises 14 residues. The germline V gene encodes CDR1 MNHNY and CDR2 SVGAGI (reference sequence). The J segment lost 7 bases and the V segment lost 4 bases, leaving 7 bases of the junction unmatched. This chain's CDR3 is CASSLQGAGGEAFF. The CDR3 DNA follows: TGTGCCAGCAGTTTACAGGGGGCTGGGGGTGAAGCTTTCTTT.

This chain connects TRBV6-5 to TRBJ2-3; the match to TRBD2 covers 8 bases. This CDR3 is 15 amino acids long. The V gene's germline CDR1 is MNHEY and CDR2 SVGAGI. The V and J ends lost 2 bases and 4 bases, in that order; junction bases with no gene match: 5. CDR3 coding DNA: TGTGCCAGCAGTTACGAAAGCGGGAGAGCAGATACGCAGTATTTT. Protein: CASSYESGRADTQYF.

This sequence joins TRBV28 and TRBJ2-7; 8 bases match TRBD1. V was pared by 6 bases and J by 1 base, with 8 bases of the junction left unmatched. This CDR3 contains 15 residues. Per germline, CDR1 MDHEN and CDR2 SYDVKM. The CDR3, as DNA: TGTGCCAGCAGACGACAGGGGCAACGGTCCTACGAGCAGTACTTC. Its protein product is CASRRQGQRSYEQYF.

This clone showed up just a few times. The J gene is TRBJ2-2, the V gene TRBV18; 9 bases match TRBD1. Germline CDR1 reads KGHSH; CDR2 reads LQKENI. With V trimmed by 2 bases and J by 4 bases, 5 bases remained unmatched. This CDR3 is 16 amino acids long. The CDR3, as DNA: TGTGCCAGCTCACCATCGGGACAGGGAGGCACCGGGGAGCTGTTTTTT. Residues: CASSPSGQGGTGELFF.

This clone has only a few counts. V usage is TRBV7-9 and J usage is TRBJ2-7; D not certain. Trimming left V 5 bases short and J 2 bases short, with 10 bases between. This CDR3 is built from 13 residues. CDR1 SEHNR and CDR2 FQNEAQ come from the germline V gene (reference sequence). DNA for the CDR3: TGTGCCAGCAGCCCGCCGGGCCCCTACGAGCAGTACTTC. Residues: CASSPPGPYEQYF. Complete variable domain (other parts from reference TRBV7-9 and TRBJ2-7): DTGVSQNPRHKITKRGQNVTFRCDPISEHNRLYWYRQTLGQGPEFLTYFQNEAQLEKSRLLSDRFSAERPKGSFSTLEIQRTEQGDSAMYLCASSPPGPYEQYFGPGTRLTVT.

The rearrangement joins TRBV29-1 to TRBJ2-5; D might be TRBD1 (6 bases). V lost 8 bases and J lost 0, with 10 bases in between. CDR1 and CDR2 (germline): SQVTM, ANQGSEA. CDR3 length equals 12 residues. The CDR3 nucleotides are TGCAGCCCCCGGGACAACCAAGAGACCCAGTACTTC. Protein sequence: CSPRDNQETQYF.

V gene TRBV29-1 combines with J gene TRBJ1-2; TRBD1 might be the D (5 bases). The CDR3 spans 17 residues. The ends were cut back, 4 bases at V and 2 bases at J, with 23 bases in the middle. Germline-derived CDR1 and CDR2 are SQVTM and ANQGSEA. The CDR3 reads CSVGQRFHPERNYGYTF. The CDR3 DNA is TGCAGCGTTGGACAGAGGTTCCATCCCGAAAGAAACTATGGCTACACCTTC.

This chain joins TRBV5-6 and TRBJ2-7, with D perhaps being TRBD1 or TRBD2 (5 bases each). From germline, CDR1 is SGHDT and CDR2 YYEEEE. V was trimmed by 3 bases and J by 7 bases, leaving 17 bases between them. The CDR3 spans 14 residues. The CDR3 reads CASSWRTGPKEQYF. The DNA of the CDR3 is TGTGCCAGCAGCTGGAGGACGGGACCTAAGGAGCAGTACTTC.

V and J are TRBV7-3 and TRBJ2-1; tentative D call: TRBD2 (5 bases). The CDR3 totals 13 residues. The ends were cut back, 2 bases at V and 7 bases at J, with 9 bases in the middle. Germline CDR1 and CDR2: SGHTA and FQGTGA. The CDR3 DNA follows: TGTGCCAGCAGCTTAGTGGGGAGTAATGAGCAGTTCTTC. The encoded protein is CASSLVGSNEQFF.

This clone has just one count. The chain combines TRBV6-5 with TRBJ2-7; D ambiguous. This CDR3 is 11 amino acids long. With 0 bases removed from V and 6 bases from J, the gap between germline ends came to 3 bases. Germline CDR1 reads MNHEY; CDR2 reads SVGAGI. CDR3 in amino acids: CASSYSGEQYF. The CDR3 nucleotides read TGTGCCAGCAGTTACTCCGGCGAGCAGTACTTC.

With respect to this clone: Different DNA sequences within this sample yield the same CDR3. The CDR3: CASSSSTDTQYF. DNA of the CDR3: TGCGCCAGCAGCTCATCCACAGATACGCAGTATTTT. The J gene is TRBJ2-3, the V gene TRBV5-1; D unresolved. There are 12 residues in the CDR3. The germline gives CDR1 SGHRS, CDR2 YFSETQ. Trimming removed 3 bases at V and 2 bases at J, with 4 bases between.

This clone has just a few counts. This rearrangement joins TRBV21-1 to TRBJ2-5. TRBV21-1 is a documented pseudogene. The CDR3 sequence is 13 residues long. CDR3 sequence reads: CASSKVIGETQYF. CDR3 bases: TGTGCCAGCAGCAAAGTCATAGGGGAGACCCAGTACTTC.

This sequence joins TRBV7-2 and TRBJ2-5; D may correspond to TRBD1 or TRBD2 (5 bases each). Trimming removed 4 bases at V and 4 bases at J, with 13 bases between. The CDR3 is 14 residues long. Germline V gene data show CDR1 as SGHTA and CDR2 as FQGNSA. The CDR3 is CASSSVGGRETQYF. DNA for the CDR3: TGTGCCAGCAGCTCGGTTGGGGGTCGAGAGACCCAGTACTTC.

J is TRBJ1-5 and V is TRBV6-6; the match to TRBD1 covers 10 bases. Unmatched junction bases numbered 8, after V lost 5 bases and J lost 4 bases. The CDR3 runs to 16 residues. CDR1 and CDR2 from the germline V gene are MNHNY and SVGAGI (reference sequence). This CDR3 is CASSTAGTGVNQPQHF. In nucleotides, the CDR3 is TGTGCCAGCAGTACGGCCGGGACAGGGGTTAATCAGCCCCAGCATTTT.

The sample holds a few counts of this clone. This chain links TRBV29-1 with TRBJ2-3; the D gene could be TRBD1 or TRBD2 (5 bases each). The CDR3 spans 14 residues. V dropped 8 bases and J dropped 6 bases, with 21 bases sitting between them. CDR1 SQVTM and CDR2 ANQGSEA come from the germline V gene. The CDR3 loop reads CSTLQLDWGDTQYF. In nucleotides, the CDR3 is TGCAGCACCCTCCAGCTGGACTGGGGCGATACGCAGTATTTT.

The CDR3 is CASSRRQGFYEQYF. CDR3 nucleotide sequence: TGCGCCAGCAGCCGTCGACAGGGGTTCTACGAGCAGTACTTC. The chain is built from TRBV5-1 and TRBJ2-7; the match to TRBD1 covers 8 bases. The CDR3 consists of 14 residues. Trimming took 4 bases from V and 3 from J; bases not matched to a gene: 6. Germline CDR1 and CDR2: SGHRS and YFSETQ.

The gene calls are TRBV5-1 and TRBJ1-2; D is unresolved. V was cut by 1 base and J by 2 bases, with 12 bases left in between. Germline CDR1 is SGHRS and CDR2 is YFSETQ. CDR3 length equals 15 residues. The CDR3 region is CASSLSSGSNYGYTF. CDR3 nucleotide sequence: TGCGCCAGCAGCTTGTCGTCGGGCTCAAACTATGGCTACACCTTC.

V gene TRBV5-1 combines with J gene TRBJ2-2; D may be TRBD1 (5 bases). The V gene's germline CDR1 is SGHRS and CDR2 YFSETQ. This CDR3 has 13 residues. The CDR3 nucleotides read TGCGCAACCAGGGTAGGGAACACCGGGGAGCTGTTTTTT. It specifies CATRVGNTGELFF.

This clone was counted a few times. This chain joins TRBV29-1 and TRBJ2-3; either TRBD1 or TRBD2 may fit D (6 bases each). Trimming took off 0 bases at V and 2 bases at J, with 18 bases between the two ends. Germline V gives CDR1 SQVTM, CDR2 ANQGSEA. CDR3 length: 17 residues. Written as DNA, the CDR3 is TGCAGCGTTGAAGATGTCAAATTAGGGGGGAACACAGATACGCAGTATTTT. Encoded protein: CSVEDVKLGGNTDTQYF.

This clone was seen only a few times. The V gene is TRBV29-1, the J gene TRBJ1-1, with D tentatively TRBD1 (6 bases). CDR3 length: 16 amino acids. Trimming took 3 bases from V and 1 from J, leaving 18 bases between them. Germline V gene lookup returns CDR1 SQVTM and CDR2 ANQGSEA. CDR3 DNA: TGCAGCGTTGACCCGGGACATATTCGAGGGAACACTGAAGCTTTCTTT. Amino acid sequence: CSVDPGHIRGNTEAFF.

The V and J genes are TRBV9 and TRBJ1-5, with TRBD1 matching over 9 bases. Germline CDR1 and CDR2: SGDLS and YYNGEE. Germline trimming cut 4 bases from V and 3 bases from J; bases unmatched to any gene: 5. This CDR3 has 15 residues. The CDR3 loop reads CASSPGTGPNQPQHF. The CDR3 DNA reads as TGTGCCAGCAGCCCAGGGACAGGGCCCAATCAGCCCCAGCATTTT.

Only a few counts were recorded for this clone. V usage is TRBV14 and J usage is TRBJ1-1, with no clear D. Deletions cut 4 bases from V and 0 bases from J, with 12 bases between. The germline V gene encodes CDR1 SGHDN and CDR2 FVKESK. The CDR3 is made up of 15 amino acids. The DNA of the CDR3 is TGTGCCAGCAGCCTGTTGTATCCTCTGAACACTGAAGCTTTCTTT. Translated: CASSLLYPLNTEAFF.

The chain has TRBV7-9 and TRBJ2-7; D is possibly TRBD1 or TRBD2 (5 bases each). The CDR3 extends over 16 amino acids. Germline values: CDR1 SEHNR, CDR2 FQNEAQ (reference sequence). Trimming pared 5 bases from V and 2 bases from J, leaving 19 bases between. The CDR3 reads CASSEPGMRDAYEQYF. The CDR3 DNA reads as TGTGCCAGCAGCGAACCCGGGATGAGGGACGCCTACGAGCAGTACTTC.

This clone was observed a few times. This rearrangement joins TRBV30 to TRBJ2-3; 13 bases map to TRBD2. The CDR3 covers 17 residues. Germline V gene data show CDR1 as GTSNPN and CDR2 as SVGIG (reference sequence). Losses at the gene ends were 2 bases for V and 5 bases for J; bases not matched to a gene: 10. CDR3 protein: CAWSTGLAGAVGDTQYF. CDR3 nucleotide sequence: TGTGCCTGGAGTACCGGACTAGCGGGAGCGGTGGGAGATACGCAGTATTTT.